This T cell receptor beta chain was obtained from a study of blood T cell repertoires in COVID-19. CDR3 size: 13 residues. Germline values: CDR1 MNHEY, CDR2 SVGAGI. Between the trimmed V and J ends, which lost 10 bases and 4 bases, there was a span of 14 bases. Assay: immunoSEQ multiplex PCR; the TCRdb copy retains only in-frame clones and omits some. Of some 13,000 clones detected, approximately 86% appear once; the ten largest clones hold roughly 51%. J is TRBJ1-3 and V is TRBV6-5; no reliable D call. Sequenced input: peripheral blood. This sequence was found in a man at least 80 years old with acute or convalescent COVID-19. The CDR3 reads CATCKDSGNTIYF. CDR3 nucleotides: TGTGCCACCTGTAAGGACTCCGGAAACACCATATATTTT.